Given below is one T cell receptor (beta chain) in context. This sample was included in a study of CD8 T cells in Susac syndrome. Sequencing of TCR beta was performed on blood CD8+ and CD4+ T cells. TEMRA cells underwent FACS enrichment and CD8+ and CD4+ T cells underwent negative isolation. Germline loops: CDR1 LNHDA, CDR2 SQIVND (reference sequence). Trimming shortened V by 7 bases and J by 2 bases, and 11 bases separated the two germline ends. The CDR3 runs to 13 residues. Reverse transcription of roughly 0.5 to 1 ug RNA used random hexamers. immunoSEQ multiplex PCR amplified TCR beta CDR3 across 54 Vbeta, 13 Jbeta. TCRdb ran MiXCR on the immunoSEQ multiplex PCR reads and lists one entry per CDR3 protein. The table lists around 220,000 distinct CDR3 sequences, around 90% of them singletons, with over 0.1% in the top ten.

This sequence joins TRBV19 and TRBJ1-2; no firm D call. This TCR was sampled from a human donor with multiple sclerosis. Sequences were obtained from CD8+ T cells from PBMCs. CDR3 coding DNA: TGTGCCAGTATCGACCCGCTGAACTATGGCTACACCTTC. Translation: CASIDPLNYGYTF.